These T cell receptor beta chains were read from a single sample in a study of blood T cell repertoires in COVID-19. Assay: immunoSEQ multiplex PCR; the TCRdb copy retains only in-frame clones and omits some. The sample contains 250,000 to 350,000 clones, approximately 82% of which appear only once. Sequencing was performed on peripheral blood. The receptor source for this set is a woman aged 45-65 years with acute or convalescent COVID-19. CDR3s include the opening cysteine and the closing phenylalanine or tryptophan. The D gene is left open where the match is weak. Expanded clones get a size class; other rows say once, few or many, or leave the size out.

D,V,size,J,DNA,CDR3
TRBD2,TRBV2,NA,TRBJ2-5,TGTGCCAGCAGGACTAGCGGGAGAGAGAGGGAGACCCAGTACTTC,CASRTSGRERETQYF
NA,TRBV3-1/TRBV3-2,NA,TRBJ2-3,TGTGCCAGCAGCCAGCGCCGGGACAACACAGATACGCAGTATTTT,CASSQRRDNTDTQYF
NA,TRBV21-1,NA,TRBJ2-5,TGTGCCAGCAGCACAAAGACAGATCAAGAGACCCAGTACTTC,CASSTKTDQETQYF
NA,TRBV29-1,NA,TRBJ2-5,TGCAGCGTTGAAGATCCCGCGGCCCAAGAGACCCAGTACTTC,CSVEDPAAQETQYF
NA,TRBV18,NA,TRBJ2-6,TGTGCCAGCTCACCACCCCTCTCTGGGGCCAACGTCCTGACTTTC,CASSPPLSGANVLTF
NA,TRBV30,NA,TRBJ1-2,TGTGCCTGGAGTGTAACCAGGGGCCTCTATGGCTACACCTTC,CAWSVTRGLYGYTF
NA,TRBV5-8,NA,TRBJ2-4,TGTGCCAGCAGTTCCAGGGGAACCAAAAACATTCAGTACTTC,CASSSRGTKNIQYF
NA,TRBV27,NA,TRBJ1-6,TGTGCCAGCAGTACAGGGACGGCAGAAAATTCACCCCTCCACTTT,CASSTGTAENSPLHF
NA,TRBV14,few,TRBJ1-3,TGTGCCAGCAGCCAAGGCCGGCGGGGCTCCGGAAACACCATATATTTT,CASSQGRRGSGNTIYF
NA,TRBV5-1,NA,TRBJ1-5,TGCGCCAGCAGCTTGGAGCAACTCTACGGCAATCAGCCCCAGCATTTT,CASSLEQLYGNQPQHF
TRBD1,TRBV15,NA,TRBJ1-3,TGTGCCACCAGCCAGGGGGTTTCGGGAAACACCATATATTTT,CATSQGVSGNTIYF
TRBD1,TRBV19,once,TRBJ2-6,TGTGCCAGTAGTCCGGGACAGGGGCAAGTCCTGACTTTC,CASSPGQGQVLTF
NA,TRBV27,once,TRBJ1-6,TGTGCCAGCAGTTTTTCGGGGGGCGCCTATAATTCACCCCTCCACTTT,CASSFSGGAYNSPLHF
NA,TRBV19,NA,TRBJ2-1,TGTGCCAGTAGTATAGCCGGGAGTGGCTACAATGAGCAGTTCTTC,CASSIAGSGYNEQFF
NA,TRBV24-1,once,TRBJ2-2,TGTGCCACCAGTGATTTTAGGCAGGGGACCACCGGGGAGCTGTTTTTT,CATSDFRQGTTGELFF
NA,TRBV2,NA,TRBJ1-3,TGTGCCAGCAGTGTTGTAGTGGGAAACACCATATATTTT,CASSVVVGNTIYF
NA,TRBV3-1/TRBV3-2,NA,TRBJ2-5,TGTGCCAGCAGCCAACTCAAGAACGGAGGGACAGAGACCCAGTACTTC,CASSQLKNGGTETQYF
TRBD2,TRBV12-5,NA,TRBJ2-5,TGTGCTAGTGGCCTCAGCGGGATTAGTGAGACCCAGTACTTC,CASGLSGISETQYF
NA,TRBV16,NA,TRBJ2-3,TGTGCCAGCAGCCAATCGGGTCGTCAGGGAAGCACAGATACGCAGTATTTT,CASSQSGRQGSTDTQYF
NA,TRBV5-1,once,TRBJ2-1,TGCGCCAGCAGCTTGGACAGGTTGGACTACAATGAGCAGTTCTTC,CASSLDRLDYNEQFF
TRBD2,TRBV27,once,TRBJ2-3,TGTGCCAGCAGTATAGCGGGAGGGCCAAGAGATACGCAGTATTTT,CASSIAGGPRDTQYF
TRBD2,TRBV11-2,NA,TRBJ2-1,TGTGCCAGCAGCCATAGGGCCCACGTAGCGGGGGGGGCCAATGAGCAGTTCTTC,CASSHRAHVAGGANEQFF
TRBD1,TRBV19,NA,TRBJ1-1,TGTGCCAGTAGTATAGATCTCCGGGACAGGAACACTGAAGCTTTCTTT,CASSIDLRDRNTEAFF
TRBD1,TRBV5-1,NA,TRBJ2-4,TGCGCCAGCAGCTTGGGACAGGGGGCGCAGGACATTCAGTACTTC,CASSLGQGAQDIQYF
TRBD1,TRBV25-1,NA,TRBJ1-2,TGTGCCAGCAGTGATCCTTCGACAGGGGGCTATGGCTACACCTTC,CASSDPSTGGYGYTF
TRBD1,TRBV7-9,NA,TRBJ2-1,TGTGCCAGCAGCTCCGTCCCGGGACAGGGGTCTGAAGTGGATGAGCAGTTCTTC,CASSSVPGQGSEVDEQFF
NA,TRBV7-6,NA,TRBJ2-6,TGTGTCGTGTCGGGGACTGGGGCCAACGTCCTGACTTTC,CVVSGTGANVLTF
TRBD1,TRBV6-5,NA,TRBJ1-2,TGTGCCAGCAGTTCTGACAGGGTGGACTACACCTTC,CASSSDRVDYTF
NA,TRBV19,NA,TRBJ1-2,TGTGCCAGTAGTATCTTAGACAGAGACTATGGCTACACCTTC,CASSILDRDYGYTF
NA,TRBV11-2,NA,TRBJ2-5,TGTGCCAGCAGCTTAGGCAGGGGGAGGGAGACCCAGTACTTC,CASSLGRGRETQYF
NA,TRBV9,NA,TRBJ2-5,TGTGCCAGCAGCGTAGATGACGGGGGGCGCCAAGAGACCCAGTACTTC,CASSVDDGGRQETQYF
NA,TRBV19,NA,TRBJ1-1,TGTGCCAGTAGACGGTTGAACACTGAAGCTTTCTTT,CASRRLNTEAFF
TRBD1,TRBV9,NA,TRBJ1-2,TGTGCCAGCAGCGTACCGGGTCGGGGGACAGGGTCGGGGTATGGCTACACCTTC,CASSVPGRGTGSGYGYTF
TRBD2,TRBV5-1,NA,TRBJ2-3,TGCGCCAGCAGCTCGACTAGCGGGGTGGGGGATACGCAGTATTTT,CASSSTSGVGDTQYF
TRBD2,TRBV6-2/TRBV6-3,NA,TRBJ2-5,TGTGCCAGCAGTTACGGGGGGAGGGATCAAGAGACCCAGTACTTC,CASSYGGRDQETQYF
NA,TRBV6-5,NA,TRBJ1-1,TGTGCCAGATCGCTTTGGAAGGAGGGCACTGAAGCTTTCTTT,CARSLWKEGTEAFF
TRBD2,TRBV5-1,NA,TRBJ2-1,TGCGCCAGCAGCCCCATTATTCGGACTAGCGGGAGTCCCCAACTACAGAATGAGCAGTTCTTC,CASSPIIRTSGSPQLQNEQFF
NA,TRBV27,NA,TRBJ1-6,TGTGCCAGCAGTAAATGGGCCATGACCAGTTCACCCCTCCACTTT,CASSKWAMTSSPLHF
NA,TRBV5-1,NA,TRBJ1-3,TGCGCCAGCAGCTTGGGTGGACAAGTCTCTGGAAACACCATATATTTT,CASSLGGQVSGNTIYF
TRBD1,TRBV27,NA,TRBJ1-5,TGTGCCAGCAGTCCTGGACAGGGGGGGGTTCAGCCCCAGCATTTT,CASSPGQGGVQPQHF
NA,TRBV5-4,once,TRBJ2-4,TGTGCCAGCAGCTTGAAATCCAGTTTCAAAAACATTCAGTACTTC,CASSLKSSFKNIQYF
NA,TRBV10-3,NA,TRBJ2-2,TGTGCCATCAGAGGACTCTCGAACACCGGGGAGCTGTTTTTT,CAIRGLSNTGELFF
NA,TRBV28,NA,TRBJ1-5,TGTGCCAGCAGTTCCTCAGGACAGTATAGCAATCAGCCCCAGCATTTT,CASSSSGQYSNQPQHF